Here is one T cell receptor (beta chain) with its context. What it binds is unknown. The data originate from a study of immune cell composition in non-small cell lung cancer. On the study more broadly: Tumours were mainly lung adenocarcinoma or squamous cell carcinoma.

Normal lung sampling was at least 3 cm from the tumour, as distant as possible. Frozen unsorted single-cell suspensions supplied the genomic DNA. CDR3 length: 13 residues. V was cut by 1 base and J by 8 bases, with 10 bases left in between. Germline V gives CDR1 SGDLS, CDR2 YYNGEE. Study outcomes and limitations: About four fifths of squamous and under 35% of adenocarcinoma cases had tumour-associated clones >0.5%. Adenocarcinomas with higher top tumour-associated clone frequency had more reactive TILs.

Generated by immunoSEQ multiplex PCR, the TCRdb table keeps only in-frame clones and is missing some. The data show 2,000 to 2,500 clones, 60% to 85% seen once. J is TRBJ2-1 and V is TRBV9; a possible D gene is TRBD2 (6 bases). The source of this sequence is a human donor with non-small cell lung cancer. Sequencing was done on a sample of non-adjacent lung tissue. CDR3 nucleotide sequence: TGTGCCAGCAGCGTAACGGGGGTGGATGAGCAGTTCTTC. It translates to CASSVTGVDEQFF.